The clone carrying this TCR beta chain was detected a few times. The antigen is not known. This sample is part of a study of spatial heterogeneity in lung cancer. Time point noted: sample taken at primary tumor resection. Each CDR3 protein is one row after TCRdb ran MiXCR on the 5' RACE reads. The table lists approximately 9,500 distinct CDR3 sequences, approximately 12% of them singletons. Study results and caveats: How many expanded intratumoral alpha and beta TCRs were present tracked the tumor mutation count, which was a count of nonsynonymous mutations.

This specimen consisted of lung tumor tissue, obtained at surgery. The TCR originated in a male donor with early-stage non-small cell lung cancer.

The CDR3 region is CASSPPGETQYF. The CDR3 DNA reads TGTGCCAGCAGCCCCCCAGGGGAGACCCAGTACTTC. The chain employs TRBV14 and TRBJ2-5; D is possibly TRBD1 (5 bases). Germline-derived CDR1 and CDR2 are SGHDN and FVKESK. There are 12 residues in the CDR3. Trimming removed 4 bases at V and 5 bases at J, with 8 bases between.